What follows describes a single T cell receptor beta chain. Antigen specificity is unknown. This record comes from a study of chemoradiotherapy in HPV16-positive cancers. Overall study results and limits: Only a couple of HPV16-positive patients supplied the functional HPV-specificity definition.

In germline, CDR1 is LNHDA, CDR2 SQIVND (reference sequence). J gave up 11 bases and V 0 bases, and 11 bases lay outside the gene matches. The CDR3 is made up of 15 amino acids. The protocol was immunoSEQ multiplex PCR, while the TCRdb copy is restricted to in-frame clones and leaves out a portion. The sample has roughly 34,000 clones; around 83% are singletons. This chain joins TRBV19 and TRBJ1-1, with 8 bases identical to TRBD1. Sample: blood, taken from a patient who underwent chemoradiotherapy. The receptor was isolated from a human donor with HPV-associated anogenital cancer. The CDR3 here is CASSIEGQVPSGAFF. CDR3 DNA: TGTGCCAGTAGTATAGAGGGACAGGTACCTTCGGGGGCTTTCTTT.